A single sample gave rise to the 16 T cell receptor beta chains below, sequenced in a study of T cells after yellow fever vaccination (dated by TCRdb to about 2019). The method behind the library was 5' RACE. Sequencing was carried out with an Illumina NovaSeq 6000. TCRdb reprocessed the public reads (quality trimming at Q25 with fastp, clone calling with MiXCR) and kept in-frame beta chains. Identical CDR3 protein sequences are pooled into one entry, listed with their most common genes and DNA. In this sample the table shows around 200,000 distinct CDR3 sequences, 11% of which occur a single time. The top ten hold 30% to 45% of the sample. What this sample's treatment or condition label stands for: live attenuated yellow fever vaccine strain. The sample here was CD8+ T cells sorted from PBMCs, taken 15 days after the yellow fever booster vaccination. The receptors stem from a man between 18 and 29 years old who received the YFV17D yellow fever vaccine.

This clonotype has just a few counts. The chain combines TRBV29-1 with TRBJ1-2, with 7 positions matching TRBD1. The germline gives CDR1 SQVTM, CDR2 ANQGSEA. Unmatched junction bases numbered 7, after V lost 4 bases and J lost 8 bases. This CDR3 is built from 12 residues. Here the CDR3 DNA reads TGCAGCGTTGGCCCCAGGGGGGACGGCTACACCTTC. Amino acids: CSVGPRGDGYTF.

There are many counts of this clonotype. The chain has TRBV6-2 or TRBV6-3 and TRBJ1-5; D is undetermined. The germline V gene encodes CDR1 MNHEY and CDR2 SVGEGT. The CDR3 covers 13 residues. The V gene lost 8 bases and the J gene lost 11 bases, with 19 bases spanning the gap. For the CDR3, the DNA is TGTGCCAGCCTCAGACGGGGTCAGGAGTCCCAGCATTTT. It yields the protein CASLRRGQESQHF.

The chain carries TRBV12-3 or TRBV12-4 and TRBJ2-3; TRBD2 is a possible D gene (5 bases). CDR3 size: 16 residues. V lost 4 bases to trimming and J lost 0 bases, with 14 bases between them. The CDR3: CASSSLAGYSTDTQYF. The CDR3 nucleotides are TGTGCCAGCAGTTCCTTGGCGGGCTACAGCACAGATACGCAGTATTTT.

The V gene is TRBV6-1, the J gene TRBJ1-6; no clear D. The V gene's germline CDR1 is MNHNS and CDR2 SASEGT. The CDR3 sequence is 15 residues long. Trimming took 7 bases from V and 8 from J, leaving 18 bases between them. The CDR3, as DNA: TGTGCCAGCAACGGTGCGCGAGGGCTAGATTCACCCCTCCACTTT. Amino acids: CASNGARGLDSPLHF.

This clonotype has only a few counts. The chain couples TRBV20-1 to TRBJ2-1; possible D gene TRBD2, 6 bases. Trimming stripped 2 bases from V and 8 bases from J, with 22 bases between. This CDR3 is 16 amino acids long. Germline CDR1 and CDR2: DFQATT and SNEGSKA (reference sequence). In nucleotides, the CDR3 is TGCAGTGCTAGAACTTCGGTATGGGGCCCGGGGGATGAGCAGTTCTTC. Its protein product is CSARTSVWGPGDEQFF.

The chain has TRBV25-1 and TRBJ2-4; D remains unclear. The germline gives CDR1 MGHDK, CDR2 SYGVNS. The V gene lost 3 bases and the J gene lost 1 base, with 7 bases spanning the gap. The CDR3 length is 14 residues. DNA of the CDR3: TGTGCCAGCAGTGATCAGGAGGCCAAAAACATTCAGTACTTC. Translation: CASSDQEAKNIQYF.

This clonotype showed up just a few times. This chain uses TRBV6-4 with TRBJ2-6; D uncertain. The germline V gene has CDR1 MRHNA and CDR2 SNTAGT. V lost 6 bases and J 2 bases, leaving 17 bases between the germline ends. This CDR3 is built from 17 residues. CDR3: CASRPTRTGPGANVLTF. The CDR3, as DNA: TGTGCCAGCAGGCCCACCAGGACCGGGCCTGGGGCCAACGTCCTGACTTTC.

This clonotype occurred many times. The chain has TRBV10-3 and TRBJ2-2; TRBD2 is a possible D gene (5 bases). V lost 3 bases to trimming and J lost 1 base, with 12 bases between them. This CDR3 region has 16 residues. CDR1 and CDR2 from the germline V gene are ENHRY and SYGVKD. The chain's CDR3 is CAISDPWSGNTGELFF. The CDR3, as DNA: TGTGCCATCAGTGACCCTTGGAGCGGGAACACCGGGGAGCTGTTTTTT.

This clonotype came up many times. V gene TRBV4-1 combines with J gene TRBJ2-5; TRBD2 might be the D (5 bases). From germline, CDR1 is MGHRA and CDR2 YSYEKL. V was trimmed by 4 bases and J by 4 bases, leaving 7 bases between them. CDR3 length equals 12 residues. This CDR3 is CASSPEGETQYF. CDR3 coding DNA: TGCGCCAGCAGCCCTGAGGGAGAGACCCAGTACTTC.

This clonotype was seen more than once but under ten times. The genes are TRBV4-2 and TRBJ1-6; the match to TRBD1 covers 7 bases. The CDR3 consists of 15 residues. V gave up 4 bases and J gave up 7 bases; unmatched junction bases: 7. CDR1 and CDR2 (germline): LGHNA, YNFKEQ. In nucleotides, the CDR3 is TGTGCCAGCAGCCCCCAGGACAGGAGAAATTCACCCCTCCACTTT. This encodes CASSPQDRRNSPLHF.

This clonotype was seen only a few times. This rearrangement joins TRBV7-9 to TRBJ1-5; 8 nucleotides match TRBD1. J was trimmed by 9 bases and V by 1 base; bases with no gene match: 2. The CDR3 runs 13 residues. Germline lookup yields CDR1 SEHNR and CDR2 FQNEAQ (reference sequence). The CDR3 loop reads CASSLGGTGPQHF. The CDR3 DNA reads TGTGCCAGCAGCTTAGGGGGGACAGGGCCCCAGCATTTT.

This clonotype was seen a handful of times. The chain couples TRBV6-5 to TRBJ1-5; TRBD1 matches at 9 bases. Trimming at V came to 6 bases and at J to 6 bases, leaving 6 bases not matched to a gene. Germline loops: CDR1 MNHEY, CDR2 SVGAGI. The CDR3 is 14 residues long. The CDR3 loop reads CASSSGQGLQPQHF. CDR3 coding DNA: TGTGCCAGCAGCTCGGGACAGGGCCTTCAGCCCCAGCATTTT.

A few counts support this clonotype. V gene TRBV6-2 or TRBV6-3 combines with J gene TRBJ2-7, with unresolved D. Deletions cut 6 bases from V and 3 bases from J, with 12 bases between. From germline, CDR1 is MNHEY and CDR2 SVGEGT. The CDR3 extends over 13 amino acids. The CDR3 sequence: CASRPRNFYEQYV. In DNA, the CDR3 is TGTGCCAGCAGACCTAGGAATTTCTACGAGCAGTACGTC.

The chain carries TRBV10-2 and TRBJ1-2; tentative D call: TRBD1 (5 bases). CDR3 length: 14 amino acids. Germline V gives CDR1 WSHSY, CDR2 SAAADI. V shed 3 bases and J shed 7 bases, with 15 bases lying between them. In DNA, the CDR3 is TGCGCCAGCAGTGATGTCAGGGCGCAGGGTGGCTACACCTTC. This sequence encodes CASSDVRAQGGYTF.

V usage is TRBV14 and J usage is TRBJ2-5; D is possibly TRBD1 (5 bases). Trimming took off 3 bases at V and 5 bases at J, with 13 bases between the two ends. The CDR3 contains 14 residues. Looked up from germline, CDR1 is SGHDN and CDR2 is FVKESK. CDR3 sequence (DNA): TGTGCCAGCAGCCAGCGGACATATGAGGAGACCCAGTACTTC. Its protein product is CASSQRTYEETQYF.

The table lists this clonotype with a few counts. The chain couples TRBV4-1 to TRBJ1-2; D call uncertain. Deletions cut 6 bases from V and 8 bases from J, with 13 bases between. The CDR3 extends over 12 amino acids. From germline, CDR1 is MGHRA and CDR2 YSYEKL. Here the CDR3 reads CASRASQDGYTF. As DNA, the CDR3 is TGCGCCAGCAGGGCTTCCCAGGACGGCTACACCTTC.